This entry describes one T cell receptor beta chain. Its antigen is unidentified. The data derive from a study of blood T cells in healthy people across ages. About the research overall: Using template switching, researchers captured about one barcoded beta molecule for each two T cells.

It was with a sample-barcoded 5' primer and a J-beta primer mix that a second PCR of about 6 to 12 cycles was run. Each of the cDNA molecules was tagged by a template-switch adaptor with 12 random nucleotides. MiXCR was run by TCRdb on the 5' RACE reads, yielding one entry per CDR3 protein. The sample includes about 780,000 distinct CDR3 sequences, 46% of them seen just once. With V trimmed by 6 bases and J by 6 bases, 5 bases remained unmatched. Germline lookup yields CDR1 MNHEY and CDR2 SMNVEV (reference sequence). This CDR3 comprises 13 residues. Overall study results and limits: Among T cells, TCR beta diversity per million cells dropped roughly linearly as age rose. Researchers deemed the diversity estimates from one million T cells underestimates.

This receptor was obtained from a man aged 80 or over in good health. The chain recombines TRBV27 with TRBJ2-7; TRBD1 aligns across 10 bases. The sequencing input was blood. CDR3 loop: CASRGTGVGEQYF. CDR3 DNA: TGTGCCAGCAGAGGGACAGGGGTGGGCGAGCAGTACTTC.